A selection of T cell receptor beta chains follows, all from one sample in a study of OX40 agonist ivuxolimab in advanced cancers. Clones were read by immunoSEQ multiplex PCR, and TCRdb kept only the in-frame ones, dropping some. This repertoire shows around 86,000 clones, about 88% found once; its top ten account for approximately 0.38%. This sample comprised CD4+ or CD8+ T cells sorted from blood, obtained in a trial of the OX40 agonist ivuxolimab. These receptors all come from an adult with an advanced solid tumor such as melanoma, head and neck, liver or kidney cancer. The CDR3 runs from the conserved cysteine through the conserved F or W. D genes are given only for firm matches. Size is stated for part of the rows, as once, few or many counts, or as a class when the clone is expanded.

length	size	V	D	J	CDR3	DNA
11	.	TRBV5-8	.	TRBJ2-7	CASSIRHEQYF	TGTGCCAGCAGCATTCGTCACGAGCAGTACTTC
15	.	TRBV7-2	.	TRBJ2-7	CASSRQGRASYEQYF	TGTGCCAGCAGCCGTCAAGGGCGCGCCTCCTACGAGCAGTACTTC
15	.	TRBV5-1	TRBD1	TRBJ2-7	CASSSFPGQGYEQYF	TGCGCCAGCAGCTCATTCCCGGGACAGGGCTACGAGCAGTACTTC
15	.	TRBV7-2	TRBD2	TRBJ2-7	CASSYKTSGTYEQYF	TGTGCCAGCAGCTATAAGACTAGCGGGACCTACGAGCAGTACTTC
15	.	TRBV6-4	.	TRBJ2-1	CASSVLGDPYNEQFF	TGTGCCAGCAGTGTCTTAGGGGACCCCTACAATGAGCAGTTCTTC
13	few	TRBV7-9	.	TRBJ1-1	CASSLRLGTEAFF	TGTGCCAGCAGCTTAAGACTGGGCACTGAAGCTTTCTTT
18	.	TRBV27	TRBD2	TRBJ2-3	CASSRFPGLAGATDTQYF	TGTGCCAGCAGTCGCTTCCCGGGACTAGCGGGAGCCACAGATACGCAGTATTTT
15	.	TRBV5-1	.	TRBJ1-4	CASSLHGQGHEKLFF	TGCGCCAGCAGCTTGCATGGGCAGGGCCACGAAAAACTGTTTTTT
15	.	TRBV27	TRBD2	TRBJ2-1	CASSLGTSGRNEQFF	TGTGCCAGCAGCCTCGGGACTAGCGGCCGTAATGAGCAGTTCTTC
16	.	TRBV7-6	TRBD2	TRBJ2-3	CASSNRYGLAVDTQYF	TGTGCCAGCAGCAACCGATACGGACTAGCGGTAGATACGCAGTATTTT
15	.	TRBV19	TRBD1	TRBJ2-4	CASSIAGAGQGFRYF	TGTGCCAGTAGTATAGCCGGGGCGGGACAGGGATTTCGGTACTTC
15	.	TRBV2	.	TRBJ2-2	CASKGRRSLTGELFF	TGTGCCAGCAAAGGTCGGAGGAGTTTGACCGGGGAGCTGTTTTTT
16	once	TRBV19	TRBD1	TRBJ1-2	CASSTTGQGIFEGYTF	TGTGCCAGTAGCACGACGGGACAGGGGATTTTTGAAGGCTACACCTTC
16	.	TRBV25-1	.	TRBJ1-3	CASSDIGTPSGNTIYF	TGTGCCAGCAGTGATATCGGGACACCGTCTGGAAACACCATATATTTT
13	.	TRBV5-6	.	TRBJ2-5	CASSLEGQETQYF	TGTGCCAGCAGCTTAGAGGGGCAAGAGACCCAGTACTTC
12	.	TRBV7-9	.	TRBJ2-7	CASRGIAYEQYF	TGTGCCAGCAGGGGCATAGCCTACGAGCAGTACTTC
16	.	TRBV18	.	TRBJ2-3	CASSPLSGSSTDTQYF	TGTGCCAGCTCACCACTGAGTGGGAGCTCCACAGATACGCAGTATTTT
14	.	TRBV6-5	.	TRBJ1-1	CASSSTKGVGEAFF	TGTGCCAGCAGTTCTACAAAGGGGGTTGGTGAAGCTTTCTTT
14	.	TRBV29-1	TRBD2	TRBJ2-2	CSVGLAANTGELFF	TGCAGCGTTGGGCTAGCGGCGAACACCGGGGAGCTGTTTTTT
15	.	TRBV5-1	TRBD2	TRBJ2-3	CASTGLAGGEDTQYF	TGCGCCAGCACGGGACTAGCGGGAGGCGAAGATACGCAGTATTTT
15	.	TRBV5-6	.	TRBJ2-7	CASSLGLANSYEQYF	TGTGCCAGCAGCTTAGGTCTAGCGAACTCCTACGAGCAGTACTTC
15	.	TRBV5-1	.	TRBJ2-2	CASSLGDRETGELFF	TGCGCCAGCAGCTTGGGGGATCGTGAGACCGGGGAGCTGTTTTTT
14	.	TRBV5-4	.	TRBJ2-2	CASSSSSNTGELFF	TGTGCCAGCAGCTCCAGTTCGAACACCGGGGAGCTGTTTTTT
17	.	TRBV11-2	TRBD1	TRBJ2-1	CASSLAKTGTGRDEQFF	TGTGCCAGCAGCTTAGCCAAAACGGGGACAGGGAGGGATGAGCAGTTCTTC
15	.	TRBV19	TRBD2	TRBJ2-1	CASSIGGSFYNEQFF	TGTGCCAGTAGTATCGGCGGGAGCTTCTACAATGAGCAGTTCTTC
14	.	TRBV19	TRBD1	TRBJ2-2	CASSQDRDAGELFF	TGTGCCAGTAGTCAGGACAGGGACGCCGGGGAGCTGTTTTTT
16	once	TRBV19	TRBD2	TRBJ2-1	CASSGGLAGVYNEQFF	TGTGCCAGTAGTGGAGGACTAGCGGGAGTTTACAATGAGCAGTTCTTC
13	.	TRBV30	.	TRBJ2-6	CAHDSSGANVLTF	TGCGCCCACGACAGCTCTGGGGCCAACGTCCTGACTTTC
18	.	TRBV25-1	TRBD1	TRBJ2-6	CASSGRDRGFSGANVLTF	TGTGCCAGCAGTGGCCGGGACAGGGGTTTTTCTGGGGCCAACGTCCTGACTTTC
16	.	TRBV6-7	TRBD2	TRBJ2-5	CASSYCESSGQETQYF	TGTGCCAGCAGTTACTGCGAATCTAGCGGCCAAGAGACCCAGTACTTC
12	.	TRBV7-9	.	TRBJ2-5	CASSLVAETQYF	TGTGCCAGCAGCTTAGTCGCGGAGACCCAGTACTTC
14	.	TRBV30	.	TRBJ2-7	CAWSTSTISYEQYF	TGTGCCTGGAGTACCTCAACCATCTCCTACGAGCAGTACTTC
12	.	TRBV28	.	TRBJ1-2	CASRGVGYGYTF	TGTGCCAGCCGGGGGGTAGGTTATGGCTACACCTTC
12	.	TRBV19	.	TRBJ1-5	CASTRGLTPQHF	TGTGCCAGTACGAGGGGGTTGACGCCCCAGCATTTT
12	few	TRBV27	.	TRBJ1-5	CASSFPGQPQHF	TGTGCCAGCAGTTTTCCCGGTCAGCCCCAGCATTTT
15	.	TRBV11-2	TRBD2	TRBJ2-1	CASSPLAGPYNEQFF	TGTGCCAGCAGCCCACTAGCGGGTCCCTACAATGAGCAGTTCTTC
11	.	TRBV5-6	.	TRBJ2-5	CASSLAETQYF	TGTGCCAGCAGCTTGGCAGAGACCCAGTACTTC
14	.	TRBV25-1	TRBD1	TRBJ2-2	CASRAGGNTGELFF	TGTGCCAGCAGAGCAGGGGGGAACACCGGGGAGCTGTTTTTT
16	once	TRBV5-1	TRBD1	TRBJ1-1	CASSISGTGGNTEAFF	TGCGCCAGCAGCATATCCGGGACAGGGGGGAACACTGAAGCTTTCTTT
15	.	TRBV27	.	TRBJ2-1	CASSSPGSGAHEQFF	TGTGCCAGCAGTTCCCCGGGATCGGGGGCCCATGAGCAGTTCTTC
14	.	TRBV18	.	TRBJ2-2	CASSPTDRTGELFF	TGTGCCAGCTCACCAACTGACAGGACCGGGGAGCTGTTTTTT
13	.	TRBV11-2	.	TRBJ2-7	CATQTTGTYEQYF	TGTGCCACCCAGACAACAGGGACTTACGAGCAGTACTTC
14	once	TRBV6-6	.	TRBJ2-2	CASSYRESTGELFF	TGTGCCAGCAGTTACAGGGAGAGCACCGGGGAGCTGTTTTTT
15	.	TRBV5-6	TRBD2	TRBJ2-7	CASSFRAGGKNEQYF	TGTGCCAGCAGCTTCCGGGCGGGAGGAAAGAACGAGCAGTACTTC
14	.	TRBV18	.	TRBJ2-1	CASSPPKPNNEQFF	TGTGCCAGCTCACCCCCCAAACCCAACAATGAGCAGTTCTTC
17	.	TRBV7-6	TRBD2	TRBJ2-1	CASSRRVSGSSYNEQFF	TGTGCCAGCAGTCGGAGGGTTAGCGGGAGCTCCTACAATGAGCAGTTCTTC
14	.	TRBV29-1	TRBD1	TRBJ2-1	CSAVPGTAYNEQFF	TGCAGCGCTGTACCCGGGACAGCGTACAATGAGCAGTTCTTC
14	.	TRBV5-1	TRBD1	TRBJ2-7	CASSGGTGFYEQYF	TGCGCCAGCAGCGGAGGGACAGGGTTCTACGAGCAGTACTTC
15	.	TRBV9	TRBD2	TRBJ2-1	CASSQGLAPYNEQFF	TGTGCCAGCAGCCAAGGACTAGCACCCTACAATGAGCAGTTCTTC
15	.	TRBV19	TRBD2	TRBJ2-7	CASSILLAGTYEQYF	TGTGCCAGTAGTATACTACTAGCGGGGACCTACGAGCAGTACTTC
21	.	TRBV5-1	.	TRBJ2-1	CASSPQPADRTRYGLADEQFF	TGCGCCAGCAGCCCGCAACCTGCGGACAGGACCCGATATGGACTAGCTGATGAGCAGTTCTTC
15	.	TRBV28	TRBD2	TRBJ2-2	CASSLLAGVVGELFF	TGTGCCAGCAGTTTACTAGCGGGAGTGGTAGGGGAGCTGTTTTTT
16	.	TRBV4-3	TRBD2	TRBJ2-3	CASSQEPAGGIDTQYF	TGCGCCAGCAGCCAAGAACCAGCGGGAGGGATCGATACGCAGTATTTT
18	.	TRBV7-2	TRBD2	TRBJ2-7	CASSRTVTSGRDTYEQYF	TGTGCCAGCAGCCGTACTGTGACTAGCGGGAGGGATACCTACGAGCAGTACTTC
16	.	TRBV18	.	TRBJ2-2	CASSPWQPENTGELFF	TGTGCCAGCTCACCATGGCAGCCTGAGAACACCGGGGAGCTGTTTTTT
15	.	TRBV5-1	.	TRBJ2-1	CASSLGQSSYNEQFF	TGCGCCAGCAGCTTGGGACAGAGCTCCTACAATGAGCAGTTCTTC
15	.	TRBV6-5	TRBD1	TRBJ1-3	CASSYDRVSGNTIYF	TGTGCCAGCAGTTACGACAGGGTCTCTGGAAACACCATATATTTT
14	.	TRBV7-2	.	TRBJ2-5	CASSPGTPWETQYF	TGTGCCAGCAGCCCCGGGACTCCATGGGAGACCCAGTACTTC